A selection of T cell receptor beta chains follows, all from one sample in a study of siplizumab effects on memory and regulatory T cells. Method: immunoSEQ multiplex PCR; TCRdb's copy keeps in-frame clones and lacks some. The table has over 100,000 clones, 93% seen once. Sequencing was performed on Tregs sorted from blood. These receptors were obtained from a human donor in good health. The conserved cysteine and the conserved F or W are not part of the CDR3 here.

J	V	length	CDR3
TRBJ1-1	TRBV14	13	ASSQGRGMNTEAF
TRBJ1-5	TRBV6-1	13	ASSPTGVWNQPQH
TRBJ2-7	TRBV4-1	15	ASSQPKLAGDLREQY
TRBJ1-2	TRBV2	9	ASSVYYGYT
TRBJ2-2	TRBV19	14	ASSKLAGGYTGELF
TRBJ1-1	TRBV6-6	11	ASSLIPYTEAF
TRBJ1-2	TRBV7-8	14	ASSLARGARGYGYT
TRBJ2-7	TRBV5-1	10	ASSDSYYEQY
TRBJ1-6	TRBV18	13	ASSPSWVLNSPLH
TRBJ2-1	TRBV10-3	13	AISDVGKYYNEQF
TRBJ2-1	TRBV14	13	ASSQEQGSYNEQF
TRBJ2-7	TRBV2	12	ASKARTGGREQY
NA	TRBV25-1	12	ASSGDRGPYEQY
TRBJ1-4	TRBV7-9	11	ASSKTTNEKLF
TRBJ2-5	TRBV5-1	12	ASSLAMGRETQY
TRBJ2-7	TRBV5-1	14	ASSPRGSSASYEQY
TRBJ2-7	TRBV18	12	ASSNDRASYEQY
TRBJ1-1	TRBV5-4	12	ASSRAQGDTEAF
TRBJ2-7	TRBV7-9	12	ASSPWTGGDEQY
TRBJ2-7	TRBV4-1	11	ASSQDSDYEQY
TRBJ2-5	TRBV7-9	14	ASSLAGARGQETQY
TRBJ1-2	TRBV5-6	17	ASSLISRGPTGDRYDYT
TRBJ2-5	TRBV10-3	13	AISFGPFQQETQY
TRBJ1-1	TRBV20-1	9	SADSLTEAF
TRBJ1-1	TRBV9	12	ASSVGGRNTEAF
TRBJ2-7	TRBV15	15	ATSRSLGQGVVSEQY
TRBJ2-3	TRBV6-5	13	ASRTRRTGTDTQY
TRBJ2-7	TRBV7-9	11	ASSLSGVHEQY
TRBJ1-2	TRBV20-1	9	RGTGAEGYT
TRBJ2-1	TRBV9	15	ASSGQRRESFVNEQF
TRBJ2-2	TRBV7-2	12	ASSPGLHTGELF
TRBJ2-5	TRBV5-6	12	ASSLEAGVETQY
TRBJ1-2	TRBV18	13	ASSPAAGLNYGYT
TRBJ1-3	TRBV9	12	ASSVSGSGNTIY
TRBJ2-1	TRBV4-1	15	ASSQATSGSIHNEQF
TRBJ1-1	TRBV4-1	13	ASSQDGTGSTEAF
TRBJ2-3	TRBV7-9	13	ASSRTVEGTDTQY
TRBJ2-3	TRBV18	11	ASSTGLADTQY
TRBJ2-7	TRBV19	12	ASSMLAGTYEQY
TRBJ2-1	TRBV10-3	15	ASSGLAGGFSYNEQF
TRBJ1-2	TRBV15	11	ATSLDSIYGYT
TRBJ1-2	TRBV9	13	ASSHGTNGGDGYT
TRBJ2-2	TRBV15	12	ATSRRDRAGELF
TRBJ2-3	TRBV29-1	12	SVGLRKLTDTQY
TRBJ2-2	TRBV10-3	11	AISPPGTGELF
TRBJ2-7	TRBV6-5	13	ASKPHGGAGYEQY
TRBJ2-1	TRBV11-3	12	ASSFSGRAIGQF
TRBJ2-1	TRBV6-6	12	ASSYPGGLNEQF
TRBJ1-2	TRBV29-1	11	SVDLAGIGGYT
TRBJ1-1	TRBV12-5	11	ASGTGLFTEAF